These 30 T cell receptor beta chains originate from one sample sequenced in a study of T cell changes during pregnancy in multiple sclerosis. Libraries were prepared by immunoSEQ multiplex PCR; TCRdb keeps only in-frame clonotypes and omits some of them. Of just over 40,000 clones in the sample, about 90% are singletons; the top ten hold roughly 4.9%. Sequences were derived from peripheral blood, sampled in the first trimester of pregnancy. Receptors originate from a female donor in good health, enrolled as a control in a pregnancy study.

The chain uses TRBV28 and TRBJ2-7; 9 nucleotides match TRBD2. The germline V gene encodes CDR1 MDHEN and CDR2 SYDVKM. Unmatched junction bases numbered 5, after V lost 3 bases and J lost 2 bases. This CDR3 contains 15 residues. Written as DNA, the CDR3 is TGTGCCAGCAGTTTCCCTAGCGGGACCCCCTACGAGCAGTACTTC. This gives the protein CASSFPSGTPYEQYF. Full variable domain (missing parts from reference TRBV28 and TRBJ2-7): DVKVTQSSRYLVKRTGEKVFLECVQDMDHENMFWYRQDPGLGLRLIYFSYDVKMKEKGDIPEGYSVSREKKERFSLILESASTNQTSMYLCASSFPSGTPYEQYFGPGTRLTVT.

This sequence joins TRBV19 and TRBJ2-1, with D perhaps TRBD2 (6 bases). Germline CDR1 and CDR2: LNHDA and SQIVND (reference sequence). The CDR3 runs 13 residues. Trimming shortened V by 8 bases and J by 3 bases, and 11 bases separated the two germline ends. The CDR3 loop is CASGEDNYNEQFF. In DNA form, the CDR3 reads TGTGCCAGTGGGGAGGACAACTACAATGAGCAGTTCTTC.

This rearrangement joins TRBV4-3 to TRBJ2-3; possibly TRBD2 for D (6 bases). The CDR3 extends over 18 amino acids. Germline CDR1 is LGHNA and CDR2 is YSLEER. Trimming stripped 0 bases from V and 3 bases from J, with 19 bases between. The CDR3 DNA reads TGCGCCAGCAGCCAAGATGCGCGGAGGGGTACTAGAACAGATACGCAGTATTTT. The encoded protein is CASSQDARRGTRTDTQYF.

The genes are TRBV5-4 and TRBJ1-2; TRBD1 matches 9 bases. V shed 5 bases and J 4 bases; nucleotides not matched to a gene: 9. Germline V gene lookup returns CDR1 SGHNT and CDR2 YYREEE (reference sequence). The length of the CDR3 is 15 residues. The CDR3 coding sequence is TGTGCCAGCAGTAGGGGACAGGGTGGTGGCTATGGCTACACCTTC. It encodes CASSRGQGGGYGYTF.

The chain links TRBV6-5 to TRBJ1-1; D is unclear. The CDR3 covers 15 residues. Trimming removed 0 bases from V and 4 bases from J, with 12 bases in between. Per the germline V gene, CDR1 is MNHEY and CDR2 is SVGAGI. The CDR3 protein is CASSYSRGLSTEAFF. CDR3 sequence (DNA): TGTGCCAGCAGTTACTCGCGAGGGCTGAGCACTGAAGCTTTCTTT.

This clone was detected a few times. The chain uses TRBV19 and TRBJ1-6, with a weak D call TRBD1 (5 bases). Germline CDR1 reads LNHDA; CDR2 reads SQIVND (reference sequence). The CDR3 totals 13 residues. The V end was cut by 6 bases, the J end by 3 bases, with 6 bases between. The CDR3: CASSDSYNSPLHF. CDR3 coding DNA: TGTGCCAGTAGCGACAGCTATAATTCACCCCTCCACTTT. Drawing the rest from reference TRBV19 and TRBJ1-6, the complete variable domain is DGGITQSPKYLFRKEGQNVTLSCEQNLNHDAMYWYRQDPGQGLRLIYYSQIVNDFQKGDIAEGYSVSREKKESFPLTVTSAQKNPTAFYLCASSDSYNSPLHFGNGTRLTVT.

The CDR3 nucleotides are TGTGCCAGCAGTGAAACCGATCCGGGAGACAGAAATGGCTACACCTTC. Residues: CASSETDPGDRNGYTF. The rearrangement joins TRBV6-1 to TRBJ1-2, with a weak D call TRBD1 (5 bases). Trimming removed 2 bases at V and 6 bases at J, with 19 bases between. Per germline, CDR1 MNHNS and CDR2 SASEGT. The CDR3 totals 16 residues.

The rearrangement links TRBV5-1 to TRBJ1-2, with 7 bases matching TRBD1. The CDR3 covers 16 residues. Germline-derived CDR1 and CDR2 are SGHRS and YFSETQ. V shed 1 base, J shed 7 bases, and the junction held 13 bases outside the gene matches. The CDR3 DNA follows: TGCGCCAGCAGCTTGCGATTGGATACAGGGGATCCTGGCTACACCTTC. Its translation: CASSLRLDTGDPGYTF.

This chain connects TRBV6-4 to TRBJ2-1, with D possibly matching TRBD1 (6 bases). The CDR3 totals 15 residues. Germline CDR1 and CDR2: MRHNA and SNTAGT. V was cut by 6 bases and J by 1 base, with 13 bases left in between. CDR3: CASSPEGDSYNEQFF. For the CDR3, the DNA is TGTGCCAGCAGCCCAGAGGGGGATTCCTACAATGAGCAGTTCTTC.

J is TRBJ1-2 and V is TRBV6-5; tentative D call: TRBD1 (6 bases). The CDR3 is made up of 15 amino acids. Trimming removed 0 bases at V and 1 base at J, with 9 bases between. CDR1 is MNHEY and CDR2 is SVGAGI in the germline V gene. CDR3 residues: CASSYSPRGNYGYTF. CDR3 bases: TGTGCCAGCAGTTACTCACCCAGGGGTAACTATGGCTACACCTTC.

The gene calls are TRBV11-2 and TRBJ2-3; 7 positions agree with TRBD1. The germline V gene encodes CDR1 SGHAT and CDR2 FQNNGV. This CDR3 contains 17 residues. V dropped 3 bases and J dropped 2; count of bases not matched to a gene: 11. The CDR3 loop reads CASSFWDSLILTDTQYF. As DNA, the CDR3 is TGTGCCAGCAGCTTCTGGGACAGCCTCATCCTCACAGATACGCAGTATTTT.

The rearrangement links TRBV5-1 to TRBJ2-1; unclear D gene. Trimming pared 0 bases from V and 5 bases from J, leaving 6 bases between. Germline loops: CDR1 SGHRS, CDR2 YFSETQ. The CDR3 is made up of 13 amino acids. The CDR3 protein is CASSLDPDNEQFF. The CDR3 coding sequence is TGCGCCAGCAGCTTGGACCCGGACAATGAGCAGTTCTTC. Looking up the rest from reference TRBV5-1 and TRBJ2-1 gives the full variable domain: KAGVTQTPRYLIKTRGQQVTLSCSPISGHRSVSWYQQTPGQGLQFLFEYFSETQRNKGNFPGRFSGRQFSNSRSEMNVSTLELGDSALYLCASSLDPDNEQFFGPGTRLTVL.

The chain has TRBV12-5 and TRBJ2-6, with a weak D call TRBD1 (5 bases). The V end lost 1 base, the J end lost 0 bases, and 13 bases lay between the germline ends. This CDR3 is built from 18 residues. Germline CDR1 LGHNT, CDR2 FRNRAP. The CDR3, as DNA: TGTGCTAGTGGTTTGGGTAGGGTTGACAGCTCTGGGGCCAACGTCCTGACTTTC. Residues: CASGLGRVDSSGANVLTF.

The chain carries TRBV6-4 and TRBJ2-3; 8 bases match TRBD2. The CDR3 is 15 residues long. Germline V gene sequence: CDR1 MRHNA, CDR2 SNTAGT. V dropped 4 bases and J dropped 6; count of bases not matched to a gene: 9. CDR3 region: CASSGRAGASDTQYF. The CDR3 nucleotides are TGTGCCAGCAGTGGTCGAGCGGGGGCCTCTGATACGCAGTATTTT.

This sequence joins TRBV7-8 and TRBJ1-1; no clear D. The CDR3 runs to 14 residues. V dropped 2 bases and J dropped 0 bases, with 7 bases sitting between them. CDR1 is SGHVS and CDR2 is FQNEAQ in the germline V gene. CDR3 sequence (DNA): TGTGCCAGCAGCTTAAGAGAACTGAACACTGAAGCTTTCTTT. Protein: CASSLRELNTEAFF.

This clone was seen a single time. The chain has TRBV13 and TRBJ2-7; 9 bases align to TRBD1. From germline, CDR1 is PRHDT and CDR2 FYEKMQ (reference sequence). This CDR3 contains 14 residues. Losses at the gene ends were 5 bases for V and 4 bases for J; bases not matched to a gene: 6. CDR3 coding DNA: TGTGCCAGCAGCCCGTGGGACAGGGCATACGAGCAGTACTTC. It yields the protein CASSPWDRAYEQYF.

The chain couples TRBV7-9 to TRBJ2-7, with TRBD1 matching 9 bases. Trimming at V came to 4 bases and at J to 2 bases, leaving 3 bases not matched to a gene. The CDR3 spans 14 residues. Germline V gene lookup returns CDR1 SEHNR and CDR2 FQNEAQ (reference sequence). CDR3: CASSWGQGTYEQYF. As DNA, the CDR3 is TGTGCCAGCAGCTGGGGACAGGGTACCTACGAGCAGTACTTC.

V usage is TRBV7-7 and J usage is TRBJ2-7; tentative D call: TRBD2 (5 bases). The germline V gene has CDR1 SSHAT and CDR2 FNYEAQ (reference sequence). This CDR3 comprises 13 residues. CDR3 residues: CATSRVGSSEQYF. In nucleotides, the CDR3 is TGTGCTACCTCGAGGGTGGGATCCAGCGAGCAGTACTTC.

This clone appeared a few times. The rearrangement uses TRBV2 and TRBJ1-1, with 7 bases matching TRBD1. The CDR3 sequence is 10 residues long. Looked up from germline, CDR1 is SNHLY and CDR2 is FYNNEI. The V segment lost 6 bases and the J segment 11 bases; nucleotides outside the gene matches: 3. CDR3 coding DNA: TGTGCCAGCAGGGGACAGCGGGCTTTCTTT. This sequence encodes CASRGQRAFF.

The chain carries TRBV6-5 and TRBJ1-6; perhaps TRBD1 as D (6 bases). Germline CDR1 is MNHEY and CDR2 is SVGAGI. The CDR3 spans 15 residues. Trimming cost V 4 bases and J 4 bases, with 11 bases left between them. The CDR3 DNA is TGTGCCAGCAGTTCGACAAGGGGGTATAATTCACCCCTCCACTTT. As protein: CASSSTRGYNSPLHF.

This clone was picked up one time. The J gene is TRBJ1-2, the V gene TRBV9; D not certain. The germline V gene encodes CDR1 SGDLS and CDR2 YYNGEE. The CDR3 covers 13 residues. Trimming removed 3 bases from V and 8 bases from J, with 14 bases in between. The CDR3 region has the DNA TGTGCCAGCAGCGATTACAGTAATCGGGGCTACACCTTC. This codes for CASSDYSNRGYTF. Looking up the rest from reference TRBV9 and TRBJ1-2 gives the full variable domain: DSGVTQTPKHLITATGQRVTLRCSPRSGDLSVYWYQQSLDQGLQFLIQYYNGEERAKGNILERFSAQQFPDLHSELNLSSLELGDSALYFCASSDYSNRGYTFGSGTRLTVV.

The genes are TRBV12-5 and TRBJ1-3; TRBD1 is a possible D gene (6 bases). Germline assignment: CDR1 LGHNT and CDR2 FRNRAP. This CDR3 comprises 15 residues. V dropped 5 bases and J dropped 0 bases, with 11 bases sitting between them. The CDR3 nucleotides are TGTGCTAGTGGTGCGACAGGATCCTCTGGAAACACCATATATTTT. The encoded protein is CASGATGSSGNTIYF.

The DNA for the CDR3 is TGTGCCAGCCGTCTGGGGCCCGGAAACACCATATATTTT. Its protein product is CASRLGPGNTIYF. The chain carries TRBV25-1 and TRBJ1-3; D is possibly TRBD1 (5 bases). Per germline, CDR1 MGHDK and CDR2 SYGVNS. V was pared by 8 bases and J by 4 bases, with 12 bases between. The CDR3 runs to 13 residues.

The J gene is TRBJ1-2, the V gene TRBV11-2, with D possibly being TRBD1 (5 bases). The CDR3 length is 15 residues. The germline V gene has CDR1 SGHAT and CDR2 FQNNGV. The V end lost 4 bases, the J end lost 4 bases, and 16 bases lay between the germline ends. CDR3 in DNA: TGTGCCAGCAGCTCCCCCCTAAGGGGCCTCTATGGCTACACCTTC. This encodes CASSSPLRGLYGYTF.

J is TRBJ2-5 and V is TRBV6-1; 15 positions agree with TRBD2. This CDR3 comprises 16 residues. Unmatched junction bases numbered 3, after V lost 3 bases and J lost 4 bases. Germline assignment: CDR1 MNHNS and CDR2 SASEGT. This CDR3 is CASSEGGLAGGETQYF. The CDR3 region has the DNA TGTGCCAGCAGTGAGGGGGGACTAGCGGGAGGAGAGACCCAGTACTTC.

The CDR3: CASSFDRAGTDTQYF. For the CDR3, the DNA is TGTGCCAGCAGCTTCGACAGGGCTGGCACAGATACGCAGTATTTT. The rearrangement links TRBV7-9 to TRBJ2-3; 7 bases are shared with TRBD1. This CDR3 comprises 15 residues. Germline V gene lookup returns CDR1 SEHNR and CDR2 FQNEAQ (reference sequence). The ends lost 3 bases at V and 1 base at J; junction bases unmatched: 4. The variable domain in full, with the rest retrieved from reference TRBV7-9 and TRBJ2-3, is DTGVSQNPRHKITKRGQNVTFRCDPISEHNRLYWYRQTLGQGPEFLTYFQNEAQLEKSRLLSDRFSAERPKGSFSTLEIQRTEQGDSAMYLCASSFDRAGTDTQYFGPGTRLTVL.

The V and J genes are TRBV6-1 and TRBJ2-1, with 11 bases that match TRBD2. The CDR3 has 13 residues. V gave up 6 bases and J gave up 6 bases; unmatched junction bases: 1. Germline CDR1 reads MNHNS; CDR2 reads SASEGT. The DNA for the CDR3 is TGTGCCAGCAGACTAGCGGGAGTCAATGAGCAGTTCTTC. This gives the protein CASRLAGVNEQFF.

The chain has TRBV7-2 and TRBJ2-7; tentative D call: TRBD1 (6 bases). With 2 bases removed from V and 0 bases from J, the gap between germline ends came to 14 bases. Germline CDR1 is SGHTA and CDR2 is FQGNSA. CDR3 length: 16 residues. CDR3 protein: CASSLRRTAASYEQYF. CDR3 sequence (DNA): TGTGCCAGCAGCTTACGTCGGACAGCTGCCTCCTACGAGCAGTACTTC.

The chain employs TRBV7-2 and TRBJ1-6, with D perhaps matching TRBD1 (6 bases). With 6 bases removed from V and 10 bases from J, the gap between germline ends came to 16 bases. This CDR3 region has 14 residues. The germline V gene has CDR1 SGHTA and CDR2 FQGNSA. The CDR3 reads CASRDTGKGSPLHF. DNA for the CDR3: TGTGCCAGCAGAGACACAGGGAAGGGATCACCCCTCCACTTT.

V and J are TRBV6-6 and TRBJ2-2; TRBD2 matches at 10 bases. CDR1 and CDR2 (germline): MNHNY, SVGAGI (reference sequence). V lost 5 bases to trimming and J lost 4 bases; unmatched junction nucleotides: 1. The CDR3 consists of 14 residues. The CDR3 nucleotides read TGTGCCAGCAGTACTAGCGGGATCACCGGGGAGCTGTTTTTT. Residues: CASSTSGITGELFF.